This T cell receptor (beta chain) was obtained from a study of PD-1 blockade in classical Hodgkin lymphoma. In the case of this clone: Antigen unknown.

Method: immunoSEQ multiplex PCR; TCRdb's copy keeps in-frame clones and lacks some. The data contain roughly 21,000 clones, about 80% of them seen just once; the ten biggest clones take up roughly 21%. Study results and caveats: Complete responders showed a baseline diversity that resembled the diversity of newly diagnosed patients.

Sample time point: cycle 4 day 1 (C4D1), after less than seven weeks of nivolumab. The patients all showed relapse after autologous stem cell transplantation, while their brentuximab vedotin exposure varied. The material was peripheral blood mononuclear cells (PBMCs), obtained before the fourth cycle of nivolumab. The TCR comes from a human donor with classical Hodgkin lymphoma.

CDR3 sequence (DNA): TGTGCCAGCAGTGAATCCAGAGCCTACGAGCAGTACTTC. It specifies CASSESRAYEQYF. The chain joins TRBV6-1 to TRBJ2-7; no firm D call. The germline V gene has CDR1 MNHNS and CDR2 SASEGT. This CDR3 is 13 amino acids long. V was pared by 2 bases and J by 2 bases, with 7 bases between.